The 27 T cell receptor beta chains given below trace back to one sample, sequenced in a study of OX40 agonist ivuxolimab in advanced cancers. Sequenced by immunoSEQ multiplex PCR; TCRdb stores in-frame clones only, minus some. The sample holds about 60,000 clones, around 86% seen once. Sequencing used CD4+ or CD8+ T cells sorted from blood, obtained in a trial of the OX40 agonist ivuxolimab. The receptors were gathered from an adult with an advanced solid tumor such as melanoma, head and neck, liver or kidney cancer.

The chain carries TRBV29-1 and TRBJ2-5; D may be TRBD1 (6 bases). This CDR3 contains 14 residues. V was trimmed by 3 bases and J by 7 bases, leaving 18 bases between them. Per the germline V gene, CDR1 is SQVTM and CDR2 is ANQGSEA. The CDR3 spells CSVDGFGPRGTQYF. CDR3 bases: TGCAGCGTTGATGGATTCGGACCCAGGGGGACCCAGTACTTC.

The chain recombines TRBV15 with TRBJ1-5; D not certain. Germline CDR1 LNHNV, CDR2 YYDKDF (reference sequence). CDR3 length: 16 amino acids. V shed 0 bases and J shed 1 base, with 10 bases lying between them. The CDR3 region has the DNA TGTGCCACCAGCAGAGATTGGTCCGGGAGCAATCAGCCCCAGCATTTT. Protein sequence: CATSRDWSGSNQPQHF.

V usage is TRBV18 and J usage is TRBJ2-7; no clear D. With 0 bases removed from V and 9 bases from J, the gap between germline ends came to 21 bases. Germline lookup yields CDR1 KGHSH and CDR2 LQKENI. The CDR3 covers 16 residues. Here the CDR3 DNA reads TGTGCCAGCTCACCACCTGTCCGGAACGCAAAAGGGTGGCAGTACTTC. It encodes CASSPPVRNAKGWQYF. The complete variable domain, with remaining parts taken from reference TRBV18 and TRBJ2-7, reads NAGVMQNPRHLVRRRGQEARLRCSPMKGHSHVYWYRQLPEEGLKFMVYLQKENIIDESGMPKERFSAEFPKEGPSILRIQQVVRGDSAAYFCASSPPVRNAKGWQYFGPGTRLTVT.

This chain links TRBV7-8 with TRBJ2-5, with a tentative D call TRBD1 (5 bases). CDR3 length: 14 residues. Per the germline V gene, CDR1 is SGHVS and CDR2 is FQNEAQ. Trimming took off 1 base at V and 6 bases at J, with 12 bases between the two ends. CDR3 DNA sequence: TGTGCCAGCAGCTTAGAGGGGCGGAGAAAGACCCAGTACTTC. It translates to CASSLEGRRKTQYF.

This chain connects TRBV7-2 to TRBJ1-2, with a tentative D call TRBD1 (5 bases). From germline, CDR1 is SGHTA and CDR2 FQGNSA. Deletions cut 0 bases from V and 4 bases from J, with 12 bases between. This CDR3 comprises 15 residues. CDR3 sequence (DNA): TGTGCCAGCAGCTTAGCCCAGCAGGGAAGCTATGGCTACACCTTC. It is translated as CASSLAQQGSYGYTF.

The chain uses TRBV7-2 and TRBJ1-6, with D possibly matching TRBD1 (5 bases). Per the germline V gene, CDR1 is SGHTA and CDR2 is FQGNSA. This CDR3 is built from 15 residues. With 4 bases removed from V and 5 bases from J, the gap between germline ends came to 12 bases. CDR3 in amino acids: CASSSSGGDNSPLHF. The CDR3 DNA reads as TGTGCCAGCAGCTCCTCGGGAGGGGATAATTCACCCCTCCACTTT.

This chain connects TRBV4-2 to TRBJ2-1, with D possibly being TRBD1 or TRBD2 (6 bases each). Germline V lookup: CDR1 LGHNA, CDR2 YNFKEQ. Deletions cut 4 bases from V and 0 bases from J, with 16 bases between. The CDR3 is 17 amino acids. This CDR3 is CASSPNGGLSSYNEQFF. CDR3 sequence (DNA): TGTGCCAGCAGCCCTAACGGGGGCCTTAGCTCCTACAATGAGCAGTTCTTC.

The V call is TRBV6-1, the J call TRBJ2-7; 9 nucleotides line up with TRBD2. In germline, CDR1 is MNHNS, CDR2 SASEGT. This CDR3 comprises 14 residues. V lost 8 bases and J lost 4; bases outside the gene matches: 9. The CDR3 DNA is TGTGCCAGCTCAGCTAGCGGGGCTCAGTACGAGCAGTACTTC. Encoded protein: CASSASGAQYEQYF.

The gene calls are TRBV11-3 and TRBJ2-7, with D perhaps matching TRBD1 (5 bases). The V and J ends lost 1 base and 2 bases respectively, with 9 bases between them. Germline CDR1 reads SGHNT; CDR2 reads YENEEA. The length of the CDR3 is 14 residues. CDR3 in amino acids: CASSLATATYEQYF. CDR3 in DNA: TGTGCCAGCAGCTTAGCGACAGCCACCTACGAGCAGTACTTC.

The chain combines TRBV15 with TRBJ1-6; D is possibly TRBD1 (5 bases). Germline CDR1 and CDR2: LNHNV and YYDKDF (reference sequence). V was cut by 0 bases and J by 11 bases, with 17 bases left in between. The CDR3 totals 16 residues. The CDR3 loop is CATSREGGGPRPPLHF. The CDR3 nucleotides read TGTGCCACCAGCAGAGAGGGGGGAGGCCCTCGGCCACCCCTCCACTTT. Together with reference TRBV15 and TRBJ1-6, the CDR3 gives the full variable domain: DAMVIQNPRYQVTQFGKPVTLSCSQTLNHNVMYWYQQKSSQAPKLLFHYYDKDFNNEADTPDNFQSRRPNTSFCFLDIRSPGLGDTAMYLCATSREGGGPRPPLHFGNGTRLTVT.

V usage is TRBV6-1 and J usage is TRBJ2-1; TRBD1 aligns across 9 bases. In germline, CDR1 is MNHNS, CDR2 SASEGT. The V gene end was trimmed by 6 bases and the J gene end by 7 bases; junction bases not matched to a gene: 1. The CDR3 covers 12 residues. CDR3 nucleotides: TGTGCCAGCAGGGACAGGGGAAATGAGCAGTTCTTC. Amino acid sequence: CASRDRGNEQFF.

The V call is TRBV30, the J call TRBJ1-3; D gene unclear. The CDR3 is made up of 14 amino acids. The germline V gene has CDR1 GTSNPN and CDR2 SVGIG (reference sequence). Trimming pared 2 bases from V and 2 bases from J, leaving 10 bases between. The CDR3 here is CAWSIKGAGNTIYF. The CDR3, as DNA: TGTGCCTGGAGTATAAAGGGTGCTGGAAACACCATATATTTT.

In its sample, this clone was seen a few times. The chain uses TRBV6-5 and TRBJ1-2; 7 bases align to TRBD1. CDR1 is MNHEY, CDR2 SVGAGI, per germline. The CDR3 runs to 14 residues. V was clipped by 2 bases and J by 3 bases; unmatched bases: 3. DNA for the CDR3: TGTGCCAGCAGTTACGACAGGGAAGACTATGGCTACACCTTC. Its translation is CASSYDREDYGYTF.

The V call is TRBV7-3, the J call TRBJ2-1; D is unresolved. CDR3 length: 13 amino acids. V lost 5 bases to trimming and J lost 0 bases, with 5 bases between them. The germline V gene has CDR1 SGHTA and CDR2 FQGTGA. CDR3 sequence reads: CASSPTSYNEQFF. The CDR3 DNA follows: TGTGCCAGCAGCCCGACCTCCTACAATGAGCAGTTCTTC.

This clone was seen once. The chain recombines TRBV25-1 with TRBJ1-1; D call uncertain. CDR3 length equals 14 residues. The germline gives CDR1 MGHDK, CDR2 SYGVNS. Trimming stripped 8 bases from V and 0 bases from J, with 13 bases between. The CDR3 loop is CASDSGFMNTEAFF. The CDR3 bases are TGTGCCAGCGATTCCGGGTTCATGAACACTGAAGCTTTCTTT.

The V gene is TRBV5-6, the J gene TRBJ1-5; TRBD1 matches at 7 bases. Germline CDR1 and CDR2: SGHDT and YYEEEE. The V segment lost 4 bases and the J segment 6 bases; nucleotides outside the gene matches: 4. This CDR3 is 13 amino acids long. CDR3 nucleotide sequence: TGTGCCAGCAGCAGGGACAGAGGTCAGCCCCAGCATTTT. Protein: CASSRDRGQPQHF.

This clone was observed a single time. The V call is TRBV7-2, the J call TRBJ2-2; D is uncertain. The germline gives CDR1 SGHTA, CDR2 FQGNSA. This CDR3 is built from 14 residues. The V and J ends lost 5 bases and 6 bases respectively, with 13 bases between them. The CDR3 nucleotides read TGTGCCAGCAGCACGCAGGTGTCTGCCGGGGAGCTGTTTTTT. Translating it yields CASSTQVSAGELFF.

This rearrangement joins TRBV7-5 to TRBJ2-7; no check of the table's D call, TRBD2, against the DNA was made. TRBV7-5 is an annotated pseudogene. There are 19 residues in the CDR3. The DNA of the CDR3 is TGTGCCAGAAGAATACTAATTTTAATAAGGGAGGGCACCCCCTACGAGCAGTACTTC. Encoded protein: CARRILILIREGTPYEQYF.

This clone has a single count. The V call is TRBV4-3, the J call TRBJ2-5; 8 bases line up with TRBD2. Germline V gene lookup returns CDR1 LGHNA and CDR2 YSLEER. The trim removed 4 bases at V and 3 bases at J, leaving 4 bases unmatched. This CDR3 spans 14 amino acids. DNA of the CDR3: TGCGCCAGCAGCCCCGGGACTAGAGAAGAGACCCAGTACTTC. Protein: CASSPGTREETQYF.

The chain joins TRBV7-6 to TRBJ2-1; possibly TRBD2 for D (6 bases). Per the germline V gene, CDR1 is SGHVS and CDR2 is FNYEAQ. Between the trimmed V and J ends, which lost 0 bases and 2 bases, there was a span of 14 bases. This CDR3 is built from 17 residues. The CDR3 loop reads CASSLAGGAATYNEQFF. Here the CDR3 DNA reads TGTGCCAGCAGCTTAGCGGGCGGGGCCGCCACCTACAATGAGCAGTTCTTC.

The gene calls are TRBV5-1 and TRBJ2-6; D is ambiguous. Germline CDR1 and CDR2: SGHRS and YFSETQ. The CDR3 covers 19 residues. Trimming removed 0 bases from V and 0 bases from J, with 16 bases in between. CDR3 residues: CASSLGGSSLLSGANVLTF. CDR3 in DNA: TGCGCCAGCAGCTTGGGAGGAAGTTCACTCCTCTCTGGGGCCAACGTCCTGACTTTC.

V and J are TRBV4-3 and TRBJ1-1; TRBD1 agrees at 7 bases. Germline V gene lookup returns CDR1 LGHNA and CDR2 YSLEER. The V and J ends lost 4 bases and 3 bases, in that order; junction bases with no gene match: 2. CDR3 length: 13 amino acids. The CDR3 nucleotides are TGCGCCAGCAGCCGCGACAGGGACACTGAAGCTTTCTTT. It codes for CASSRDRDTEAFF.

The chain combines TRBV7-3 with TRBJ2-2; D uncertain. V was shortened by 2 bases and J by 7 bases, with 11 bases between the two germline ends. Germline values: CDR1 SGHTA, CDR2 FQGTGA. The CDR3 is 14 amino acids. CDR3: CASSLERLGGELFF. In DNA, the CDR3 is TGTGCCAGCAGCTTAGAACGGCTTGGCGGGGAGCTGTTTTTT. Complete variable domain (other parts from reference TRBV7-3 and TRBJ2-2): GAGVSQTPSNKVTEKGKYVELRCDPISGHTALYWYRQSLGQGPEFLIYFQGTGAADDSGLPNDRFFAVRPEGSVSTLKIQRTERGDSAVYLCASSLERLGGELFFGEGSRLTVL.

The J gene is TRBJ2-3, the V gene TRBV7-2; D is tentatively TRBD1 or TRBD2 (6 bases each). Trimming pared 3 bases from V and 5 bases from J, leaving 12 bases between. The CDR3 has 14 residues. CDR1 is SGHTA and CDR2 is FQGNSA in the germline V gene. CDR3 DNA sequence: TGTGCCAGCAGCTTGGGGGGACAAGAAGATACGCAGTATTTT. The encoded protein is CASSLGGQEDTQYF.

The chain carries TRBV30 and TRBJ1-2, with 8 bases aligning to TRBD1. The CDR3 loop spans 13 amino acids. J lost 6 bases, V lost 4 bases, and 7 bases had no gene match. CDR1 is GTSNPN, CDR2 SVGIG, per germline (reference sequence). CDR3 sequence: CAWTRTGTDGYTF. CDR3 DNA: TGTGCCTGGACCCGGACAGGGACGGATGGCTACACCTTC.

This clone was observed a handful of times. The chain links TRBV5-1 to TRBJ2-4; no definite D call. Trimming shortened V by 1 base and J by 2 bases, and 10 bases separated the two germline ends. Germline V gene lookup returns CDR1 SGHRS and CDR2 YFSETQ. The CDR3 spans 15 residues. Here the CDR3 DNA reads TGCGCCAGCAGCTTGTCGGCCAAATCCAAAAACATTCAGTACTTC. This translates into CASSLSAKSKNIQYF.

The V and J genes are TRBV7-2 and TRBJ1-2; tentative D call: TRBD1 (5 bases). CDR3 length: 13 residues. V dropped 3 bases and J dropped 3 bases, with 8 bases sitting between them. Germline V gene sequence: CDR1 SGHTA, CDR2 FQGNSA. The CDR3 sequence: CASSFLGDYGYTF. CDR3 coding DNA: TGTGCCAGCAGCTTTCTAGGGGACTATGGCTACACCTTC.